The 27 T cell receptor beta chains in this list originate from one sample, sequenced in a study of shared clonotypes between healthy human individuals. Profiling relied on immunoSEQ multiplex PCR, and the TCRdb table lists in-frame clones only, not all of them. The table has a few million clones, over 85% seen once; the top ten hold around 1.7%. As defined, naive CD8 cells were CD45RO-negative and positively selected for CCR7, with terminally differentiated effector memory CD45RA+ cells excluded. The sequenced sample was naive CD8+ T cells from PBMCs. These receptors were obtained from a young man in good health. Some clones in this sample may be carry-over from other donors' samples.

V gene TRBV27 combines with J gene TRBJ2-1; 9 bases are shared with TRBD2. In germline, CDR1 is MNHEY, CDR2 SMNVEV (reference sequence). The CDR3 consists of 15 residues. Losses at the gene ends were 5 bases for V and 5 bases for J; bases not matched to a gene: 7. The CDR3 spells CASSQVAGAHNEQFF. For the CDR3, the DNA is TGTGCCAGCAGTCAAGTAGCGGGAGCCCACAATGAGCAGTTCTTC.

The rearrangement uses TRBV7-9 and TRBJ1-3, with 9 nucleotides matching TRBD1. The CDR3 contains 16 residues. Germline V CDR1 and CDR2: SEHNR, FQNEAQ (reference sequence). V trimming: 2 bases; J trimming: 1 base; junction bases outside the gene matches: 3. The CDR3 is CASSLSGTGSGNTIYF. The DNA of the CDR3 is TGTGCCAGCAGCTTATCGGGGACAGGGTCTGGAAACACCATATATTTT.

This clone has just a few counts. The V call is TRBV7-2, the J call TRBJ1-1, with no clear D. Germline V gives CDR1 SGHTA, CDR2 FQGNSA. The CDR3 loop spans 13 amino acids. With 5 bases removed from V and 1 base from J, the gap between germline ends came to 8 bases. The CDR3 region has the DNA TGTGCCAGCAGCGAAGTTAGGAACACTGAAGCTTTCTTT. The encoded protein is CASSEVRNTEAFF.

The chain carries TRBV5-6 and TRBJ2-2; TRBD1 agrees at 9 bases. The CDR3 has 14 amino acids. V lost 4 bases, J lost 6 bases, and 4 bases stayed unmatched. Per the germline V gene, CDR1 is SGHDT and CDR2 is YYEEEE. CDR3 DNA: TGTGCCAGCAGCACAGGGGGCAGTGCCGGGGAGCTGTTTTTT. Translating gives CASSTGGSAGELFF.

The chain has TRBV7-2 and TRBJ2-7; 7 nucleotides agree with TRBD2. Germline values: CDR1 SGHTA, CDR2 FQGNSA. The ends lost 4 bases at V and 4 bases at J; junction bases unmatched: 10. The CDR3 consists of 15 residues. The CDR3 sequence: CASSSVAGGGYEQYF. CDR3 sequence (DNA): TGTGCCAGCAGCTCGGTAGCCGGGGGAGGGTACGAGCAGTACTTC. Variable domain in full (rest from reference TRBV7-2 and TRBJ2-7): GAGVSQSPSNKVTEKGKDVELRCDPISGHTALYWYRQSLGQGLEFLIYFQGNSAPDKSGLPSDRFSAERTGGSVSTLTIQRTQQEDSAVYLCASSSVAGGGYEQYFGPGTRLTVT.

This chain links TRBV9 with TRBJ2-3, with TRBD2 matching over 8 bases. Germline V gene lookup returns CDR1 SGDLS and CDR2 YYNGEE. J gave up 0 bases and V 3 bases, and 3 bases lay outside the gene matches. The CDR3 sequence is 15 residues long. The CDR3: CASSGGLASTDTQYF. CDR3 DNA: TGTGCCAGCAGCGGTGGACTAGCTAGCACAGATACGCAGTATTTT.

The chain uses TRBV19 and TRBJ2-3, with D tentatively TRBD1 or TRBD2 (6 bases each). V lost 3 bases and J lost 5, with 18 bases in between. The length of the CDR3 is 16 residues. Germline V gives CDR1 LNHDA, CDR2 SQIVND (reference sequence). CDR3 sequence reads: CASSIGIRGPGDTQYF. CDR3 bases: TGTGCCAGTAGTATCGGTATCCGGGGGCCGGGAGATACGCAGTATTTT.

The chain is built from TRBV6-1 and TRBJ1-3; D not certain. CDR3 size: 14 residues. Germline V gene sequence: CDR1 MNHNS, CDR2 SASEGT. Trimming removed 5 bases from V and 0 bases from J, with 8 bases in between. CDR3 residues: CASSPIYSGNTIYF. CDR3 DNA sequence: TGTGCCAGCAGTCCCATATACTCTGGAAACACCATATATTTT.

This chain uses TRBV27 with TRBJ2-1; D gene unclear. The V end lost 0 bases, the J end lost 7 bases, and 7 bases lay between the germline ends. CDR1 is MNHEY and CDR2 is SMNVEV in the germline V gene (reference sequence). This CDR3 is built from 13 residues. DNA of the CDR3: TGTGCCAGCAGTTTATCTAGCAGTAATGAGCAGTTCTTC. Protein sequence: CASSLSSSNEQFF.

The chain has TRBV28 and TRBJ2-2, with D maybe TRBD1 (5 bases). The CDR3 is 16 amino acids. Looked up from germline, CDR1 is MDHEN and CDR2 is SYDVKM. Trimming removed 5 bases at V and 0 bases at J, with 13 bases between. The CDR3 spells CASSPRQFANTGELFF. Written as DNA, the CDR3 is TGTGCCAGCAGTCCGCGACAGTTCGCGAACACCGGGGAGCTGTTTTTT.

Remarks on this clone: Other DNA variants within this sample encode the same CDR3. V usage is TRBV5-1 and J usage is TRBJ2-7; the D is unclear. The CDR3 consists of 11 residues. Trimming cost V 7 bases and J 4 bases, with 9 bases left between them. CDR1 is SGHRS and CDR2 is YFSETQ in the germline V gene. The CDR3 spells CASSLGYEQYF. The CDR3 region has the DNA TGCGCCAGCTCTTTAGGGTACGAGCAGTACTTC.

This sequence joins TRBV5-1 and TRBJ2-7, with 8 bases fitting TRBD2. The CDR3 totals 16 residues. V lost 1 base and J lost 7; bases outside the gene matches: 13. Per the germline V gene, CDR1 is SGHRS and CDR2 is YFSETQ. The DNA for the CDR3 is TGCGCCAGCAGCTTGAGGGGTTTGGAGCGGGAGAGGGAGCAGTACTTC. Protein: CASSLRGLEREREQYF.

The chain is built from TRBV7-2 and TRBJ2-1, with TRBD2 matching over 10 bases. The CDR3 spans 18 residues. V lost 5 bases and J lost 5; bases outside the gene matches: 15. The germline V gene has CDR1 SGHTA and CDR2 FQGNSA. CDR3 amino acids: CASSHPSGLALYNNEQFF. The CDR3 region has the DNA TGTGCCAGCAGCCACCCTTCGGGACTAGCGCTATACAACAATGAGCAGTTCTTC.

V gene TRBV5-6 combines with J gene TRBJ2-3; weak D call: TRBD2 (6 bases). The germline CDR1 and CDR2 sequences are SGHDT and YYEEEE. Trimming left V 0 bases short and J 1 base short, with 12 bases between. The CDR3 totals 16 residues. CDR3 residues: CASSLVTGEGTDTQYF. The CDR3 coding sequence is TGTGCCAGCAGCTTGGTTACGGGAGAGGGCACAGATACGCAGTATTTT.

This chain joins TRBV11-2 and TRBJ2-7; D perhaps matches TRBD1 (6 bases). Trimming removed 6 bases at V and 10 bases at J, with 13 bases between. The V gene's germline CDR1 is SGHAT and CDR2 FQNNGV. This CDR3 is 11 amino acids long. CDR3 region: CASSEGVVQYF. The CDR3 DNA sequence: TGTGCCAGCAGTGAGGGGGTAGTTCAGTACTTC. Looking up the rest from reference TRBV11-2 and TRBJ2-7 gives the full variable domain: EAGVAQSPRYKIIEKRQSVAFWCNPISGHATLYWYQQILGQGPKLLIQFQNNGVVDDSQLPKDRFSAERLKGVDSTLKIQPAKLEDSAVYLCASSEGVVQYFGPGTRLTVT.

CDR3 DNA sequence: TGTGCCAGCAGCGTAGACGGGGAGAGTGATACGCAGTATTTT. Protein product: CASSVDGESDTQYF. V is TRBV9 and J is TRBJ2-3; weak D call: TRBD2 (5 bases). Germline CDR1 SGDLS, CDR2 YYNGEE. The CDR3 extends over 14 amino acids. Trimming shortened V by 0 bases and J by 6 bases, and 11 bases separated the two germline ends.

The rearrangement uses TRBV19 and TRBJ1-1, with D unresolved. Per germline, CDR1 LNHDA and CDR2 SQIVND (reference sequence). V lost 3 bases and J 2 bases, leaving 13 bases between the germline ends. The CDR3 length is 15 residues. CDR3 DNA: TGTGCCAGTAGTATCCCGCCGGCTCTAAACACTGAAGCTTTCTTT. It yields the protein CASSIPPALNTEAFF.

In this sample, this clone turned up a few times. Additional DNA sequences in this sample encode the identical CDR3. V gene TRBV4-1 combines with J gene TRBJ1-1; D gene uncertain. Germline CDR1 and CDR2: MGHRA and YSYEKL. This CDR3 is 14 amino acids long. Trimming took 0 bases from V and 1 from J, leaving 6 bases between them. The CDR3 DNA sequence: TGCGCCAGCAGCCAAGATCGTCGGAACACTGAAGCTTTCTTT. Its translation: CASSQDRRNTEAFF.

The chain joins TRBV28 to TRBJ2-7, with D uncertain. This CDR3 is 14 amino acids long. Germline V CDR1 and CDR2: MDHEN, SYDVKM. Trimming pared 1 base from V and 6 bases from J, leaving 13 bases between. The CDR3 sequence: CASSLYLPHPEQYF. Here the CDR3 DNA reads TGTGCCAGCAGTTTATATTTGCCCCACCCCGAGCAGTACTTC.

J is TRBJ2-7 and V is TRBV27, with unresolved D. V dropped 5 bases and J dropped 7 bases, with 12 bases sitting between them. The CDR3 is 12 residues long. Germline CDR1 and CDR2: MNHEY and SMNVEV (reference sequence). CDR3 in DNA: TGTGCCAGCAGTCCACAACTGGGAGAGCAGTACTTC. Protein: CASSPQLGEQYF.

CDR3: CASSTRGQNEKLFF. Written as DNA, the CDR3 is TGTGCCAGCAGTACAAGGGGGCAAAATGAAAAACTGTTTTTT. The rearrangement links TRBV27 to TRBJ1-4; 7 bases match TRBD1. The germline V gene has CDR1 MNHEY and CDR2 SMNVEV (reference sequence). This CDR3 has 14 residues. J gave up 5 bases and V 5 bases, and 5 bases lay outside the gene matches.

This chain uses TRBV27 with TRBJ2-2; TRBD1 matches at 9 bases. Germline CDR1 reads MNHEY; CDR2 reads SMNVEV (reference sequence). The CDR3 length is 15 residues. With 6 bases clipped from V and 2 bases from J, the junction kept 4 bases outside the gene matches. CDR3 region: CASRWDRVNTGELFF. In DNA, the CDR3 is TGTGCCAGCAGGTGGGACAGGGTAAACACCGGGGAGCTGTTTTTT.

CDR3 amino acids: CASSFLGGEQFF. CDR3 nucleotide sequence: TGTGCCAGCAGCTTTCTAGGTGGTGAGCAGTTCTTC. J is TRBJ2-1 and V is TRBV7-2; D remains unclear. With 3 bases removed from V and 9 bases from J, the gap between germline ends came to 9 bases. Germline V lookup: CDR1 SGHTA, CDR2 FQGNSA. The CDR3 length is 12 residues.

V and J are TRBV6-6 and TRBJ2-3; 8 bases fit TRBD2. Germline assignment: CDR1 MNHNY and CDR2 SVGAGI (reference sequence). The V gene end was trimmed by 7 bases and the J gene end by 5 bases; junction bases not matched to a gene: 8. The CDR3 consists of 14 residues. The CDR3 spells CASNGLREVDTQYF. The DNA for the CDR3 is TGTGCCAGCAACGGTTTGCGGGAGGTAGATACGCAGTATTTT.

The chain joins TRBV28 to TRBJ2-7; possibly TRBD1 for D (6 bases). The V end was cut by 8 bases, the J end by 3 bases, with 17 bases between. Per the germline V gene, CDR1 is MDHEN and CDR2 is SYDVKM. CDR3 length equals 14 residues. DNA for the CDR3: TGTGCCAGCCGTCCGCCTCTACAGGGCTACGAGCAGTACTTC. This translates into CASRPPLQGYEQYF.

CDR3 DNA sequence: TGTGCCAGCAGTTTACAAACCCTACCGACTACAGGAGACTACGAGCAGTACTTC. This codes for CASSLQTLPTTGDYEQYF. The genes are TRBV27 and TRBJ2-7, with D perhaps assigned TRBD1 or TRBD2 (5 bases each). The CDR3 covers 18 residues. Germline CDR1 is MNHEY and CDR2 is SMNVEV (reference sequence). Trimming removed 2 bases from V and 3 bases from J, with 23 bases in between.

The J gene is TRBJ2-7, the V gene TRBV5-1; 8 bases match TRBD1. The length of the CDR3 is 15 residues. Losses at the gene ends were 1 base for V and 1 base for J; bases not matched to a gene: 4. Germline CDR1 reads SGHRS; CDR2 reads YFSETQ. In nucleotides, the CDR3 is TGCGCCAGCAGCTTGTCTCGGACAGGGTCCTACGAGCAGTACTTC. Translation gives CASSLSRTGSYEQYF.